This T cell receptor beta chain was sequenced for a study of tumor-infiltrating lymphocytes in primary liver carcinoma. At the level of the study: Spanning 30 to 69 years of age, the patients were men and women.

CDR1 SQVTM and CDR2 ANQGSEA come from the germline V gene. The CDR3 spans 19 residues. Note on this clonotype: One end of the junction does not line up with germline, which may come from a read error.

The researchers obtained blood RNA from unsorted whole blood and also extracted germline DNA. Priming with a constant-region primer yielded TCR beta cDNA from around 540 ng total RNA. Library construction for TCR beta comprised three nested multiplex PCR rounds performed with slightly modified ARM-PCR. TRBV1-TRBV30 forward primers and a C-beta reverse primer were used in the first two PCR rounds, which each ran for around 10 cycles. From the multiplex PCR reads, TCRdb called clonotypes with MiXCR, one entry per CDR3 protein. The sample contains 300,000 to 350,000 distinct CDR3 sequences, 45% to 70% of which appear only once.

The TCR originated in a woman in her 30s with primary liver carcinoma and hepatitis B virus infection. The chain links TRBV29-1 to TRBJ2-1; possible D gene TRBD2, 7 bases. Sequenced material: peripheral blood. CDR3 DNA: TGCAGCGTTCCGGGGGGCCTAGCGGTCAAGTACTACTCCTGCAATGAGCAGTTCTTC. Protein sequence: CSVPGGLAVKYYSCNEQFF.